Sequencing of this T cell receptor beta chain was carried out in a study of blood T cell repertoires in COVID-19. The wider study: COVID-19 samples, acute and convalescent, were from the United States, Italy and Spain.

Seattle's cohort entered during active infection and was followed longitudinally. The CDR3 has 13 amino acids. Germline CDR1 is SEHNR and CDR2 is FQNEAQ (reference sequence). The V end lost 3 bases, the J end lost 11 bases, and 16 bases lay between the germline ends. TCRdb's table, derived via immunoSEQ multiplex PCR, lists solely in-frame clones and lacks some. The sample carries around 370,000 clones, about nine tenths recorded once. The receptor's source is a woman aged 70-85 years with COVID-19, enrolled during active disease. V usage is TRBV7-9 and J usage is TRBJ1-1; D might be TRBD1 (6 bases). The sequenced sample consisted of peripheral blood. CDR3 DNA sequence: TGTGCCAGCAGCTTGGACACAGGGATGAGGGCTTTCTTT. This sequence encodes CASSLDTGMRAFF.